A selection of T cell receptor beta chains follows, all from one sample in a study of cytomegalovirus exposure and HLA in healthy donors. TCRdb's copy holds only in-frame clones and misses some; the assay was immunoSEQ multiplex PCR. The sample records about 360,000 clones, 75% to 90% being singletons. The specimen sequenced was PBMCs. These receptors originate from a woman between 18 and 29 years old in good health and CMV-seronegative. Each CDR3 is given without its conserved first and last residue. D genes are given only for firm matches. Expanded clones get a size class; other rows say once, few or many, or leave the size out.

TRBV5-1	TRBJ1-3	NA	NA	ASSLGVAGVEPTGNTIY
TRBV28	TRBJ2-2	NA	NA	ASTNLFGHRNVNTGELF
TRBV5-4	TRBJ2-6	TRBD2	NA	ASSFQRGDSGANVLT
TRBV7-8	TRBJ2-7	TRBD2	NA	ASSQAGGLAGFYEQY
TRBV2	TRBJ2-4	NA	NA	ASRGRGAKNIQY
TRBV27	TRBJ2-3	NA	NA	ASSQLAETRTDTQY
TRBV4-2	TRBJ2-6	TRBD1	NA	ASSPPGPGTGASGANVLT
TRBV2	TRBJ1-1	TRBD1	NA	ASSGDRAEGRNTEAF
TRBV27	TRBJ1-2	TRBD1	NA	ASSSPLGQSLGGYT
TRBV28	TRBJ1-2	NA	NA	ASSLRSNYGYT
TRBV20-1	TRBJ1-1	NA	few	SARVTAEAF
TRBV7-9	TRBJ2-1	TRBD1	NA	ASSFDRGSYNEQF
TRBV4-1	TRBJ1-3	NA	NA	ASSQGANGGNTIY
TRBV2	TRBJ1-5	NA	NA	ASSEWRGFRQPQH
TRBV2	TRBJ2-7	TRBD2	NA	ASKRGTSESLYEQY
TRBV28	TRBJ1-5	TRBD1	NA	ASSPSGTGGQPQH
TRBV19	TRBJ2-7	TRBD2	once	ASSTHTGTSGSHEQY
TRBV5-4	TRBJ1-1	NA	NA	ASSLHSEAF
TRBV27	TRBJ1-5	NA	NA	ASSLSWATLGNQPQH
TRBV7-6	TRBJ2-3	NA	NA	ASSPSGSAGATDTQY
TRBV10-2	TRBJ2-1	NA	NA	ASQEGTRYNEQF
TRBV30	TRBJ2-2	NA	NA	AWNWDVAGGELF
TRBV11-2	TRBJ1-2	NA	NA	ASSPVDRMGVYGYT
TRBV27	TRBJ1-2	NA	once	ASSAPGPYGYT
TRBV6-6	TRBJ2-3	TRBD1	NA	ASSARDSLGTDTQY
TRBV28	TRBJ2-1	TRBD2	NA	ASSLSASGNEQF
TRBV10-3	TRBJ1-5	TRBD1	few	AITGGGANQPQH
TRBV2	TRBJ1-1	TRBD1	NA	ASSPSRGPTEAF
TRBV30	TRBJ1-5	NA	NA	AWSTGRDQPQH
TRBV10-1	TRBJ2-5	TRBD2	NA	ASSDSEEREESSETQY
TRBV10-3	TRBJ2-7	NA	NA	AIRDPTDIPYEQY
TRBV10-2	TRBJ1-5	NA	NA	ASSDGGYTNQPQH
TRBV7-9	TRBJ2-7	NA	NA	ASSLVGWGGPYEQY
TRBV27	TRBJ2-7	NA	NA	ASTQLTTQLGEQY
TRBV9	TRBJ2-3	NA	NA	ASSVAGGGTDTQY
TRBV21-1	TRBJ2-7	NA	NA	ASRDRVDPYEQY
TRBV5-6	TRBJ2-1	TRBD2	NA	ASSRGGPSGGEQF
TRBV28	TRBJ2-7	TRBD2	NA	ASSFLLGGAGEQY
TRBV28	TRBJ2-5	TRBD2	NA	ASSFLRGVSETQY
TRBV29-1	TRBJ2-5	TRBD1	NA	SVVGQGASETQY
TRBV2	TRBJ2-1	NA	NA	ASSGANLVLSSYNEQF
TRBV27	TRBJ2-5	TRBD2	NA	ASSPGTSEQETQY
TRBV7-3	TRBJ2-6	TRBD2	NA	ASSSGTESNVLT